Below, one T cell receptor beta chain is given with its context. Antigen unknown. CDR3 length: 16 amino acids. Germline CDR1 reads SGHDT; CDR2 reads YYEEEE. Scientists made TCR beta cDNA using 5'RACE template switching with UMIs. TCRdb reprocessed the 5' RACE reads and keeps a single row for each CDR3 protein, giving no DNA. The sample includes about 170,000 distinct CDR3 sequences. The sample is drawn from a study of T cells expressing NK-cell markers. Study-level findings and limits: NKG2C+ dominant clonotype frequencies in several donors were roughly 1.0-7.0% of CD8+ T cells. Whether expanded NKG2C+ T cell clones recognized HCMV stayed uncertain. Similarly, these clonotypes led the CD3+CD56-NKG2C+ fraction as well in a handful of donors.

Sequenced: blood T cells: a sorted CD56 or NKG2C T cell subset, CD4+ or CD8+ T cells, or bulk PBMC T cells (not recorded which). The origin of this receptor is a man between 18 and 69 years old in good health. V and J are TRBV5-6 and TRBJ1-6. The CDR3 loop reads CASSLDESSYNSPLHF.